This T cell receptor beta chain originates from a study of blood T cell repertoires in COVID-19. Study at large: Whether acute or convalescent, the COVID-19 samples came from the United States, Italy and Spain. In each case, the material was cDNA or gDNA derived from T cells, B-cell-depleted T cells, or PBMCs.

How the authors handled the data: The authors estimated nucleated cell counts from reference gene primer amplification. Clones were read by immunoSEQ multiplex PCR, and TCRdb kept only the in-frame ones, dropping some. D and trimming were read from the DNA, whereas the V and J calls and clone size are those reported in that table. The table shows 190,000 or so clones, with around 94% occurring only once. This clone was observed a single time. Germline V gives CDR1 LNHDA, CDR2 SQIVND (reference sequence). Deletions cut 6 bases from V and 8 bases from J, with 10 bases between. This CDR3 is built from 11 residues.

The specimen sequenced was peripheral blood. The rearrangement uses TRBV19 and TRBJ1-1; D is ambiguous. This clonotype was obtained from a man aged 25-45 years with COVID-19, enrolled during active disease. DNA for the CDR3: TGTGCCAGTAGCCAGACTTGGGAAGCTTTCTTT. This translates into CASSQTWEAFF.